The following is a TCR beta chain sequence with its context. Its antigen is not identified. This record belongs to a study of vaccination effects on CD4 cells after COVID-19. Study summary: Sampling occurred a median 72 days post second dose, range 14 to 241.

Germline V lookup: CDR1 MDHEN, CDR2 SYDVKM. This CDR3 is built from 14 residues. The ends were cut back, 6 bases at V and 0 bases at J, with 9 bases in the middle. Method: immunoSEQ multiplex PCR; TCRdb's copy keeps in-frame clones and lacks some. The data hold around 24,000 clones, with roughly 79% observed a single time. Ahead of sequencing, the ViraFEST assay grew antigen-specific CD4+ T cells using viral peptide pools. Isolation of CD4+ T cells took place after 10 to 11 days of culture. Participants completed two doses of the BNT162b2 or mRNA-1273 vaccine. This sample comprised CD4+ T cells from PBMCs cultured with SARS-CoV-2 spike peptides, obtained after COVID-19 vaccination. The TCR originated in a human donor who received a COVID-19 vaccine. Some clones in this sample may be carry-over from other donors' samples. The rearrangement uses TRBV28 and TRBJ1-5; weak D call: TRBD1 (5 bases). In DNA, the CDR3 is TGTGCCAGCAGACAGGTACCTAGCAATCAGCCCCAGCATTTT. Protein product: CASRQVPSNQPQHF.